These 24 T cell receptor beta chains were all obtained from the same sample, sequenced in a study of shared clonotypes between healthy human individuals. The method was immunoSEQ multiplex PCR; TCRdb's version includes in-frame clones alone and lacks a portion of them. Of approximately 720,000 clones listed, around 72% were seen once; the top ten hold 1.8%. Sequencing was performed on memory CD4+ T cells sorted from blood. The subset: CD45RA-negative fraction. The receptors were gathered from a woman aged 25 to 39 in good health.

This chain links TRBV7-9 with TRBJ1-1; D is possibly TRBD1 (6 bases). The CDR3 has 15 amino acids. CDR1 and CDR2 from the germline V gene are SEHNR and FQNEAQ (reference sequence). With 0 bases removed from V and 5 bases from J, the gap between germline ends came to 13 bases. The CDR3 spells CASSLAVGAATEAFF. CDR3 bases: TGTGCCAGCAGCTTAGCCGTGGGGGCGGCGACTGAAGCTTTCTTT.

In DNA, the CDR3 is TGTGCCAGCAGCTTCGTGGAGAACACTGAAGCTTTCTTT. This codes for CASSFVENTEAFF. The genes are TRBV7-9 and TRBJ1-1; D unclear. The CDR3 totals 13 residues. Trimming shortened V by 3 bases and J by 1 base, and 6 bases separated the two germline ends. CDR1 is SEHNR and CDR2 is FQNEAQ in the germline V gene (reference sequence).

Only one count was recorded for this clone. This likely reflects a read error, since a far larger clone is one base away. This CDR3 is also generated by other DNA sequences in the sample. V gene TRBV14 combines with J gene TRBJ1-1; the D gene is possibly TRBD1 (5 bases). Germline V gives CDR1 SGHDN, CDR2 FVKESK. The CDR3 contains 13 residues. Trimming shortened V by 3 bases and J by 1 base, and 6 bases separated the two germline ends. The CDR3 region has the DNA TGTGCCAGCAGCCACACAGGGAACACTGAAGCTTTCTTT. It yields the protein CASSHTGNTEAFF.

V is TRBV7-9 and J is TRBJ2-3; D might be TRBD1 (6 bases). CDR1 and CDR2 (germline): SEHNR, FQNEAQ (reference sequence). The CDR3 spans 15 residues. Deletions cut 0 bases from V and 3 bases from J, with 10 bases between. The DNA of the CDR3 is TGTGCCAGCAGCTTAGCATGGCAGGGGACAGATACGCAGTATTTT. Translation: CASSLAWQGTDTQYF.

The chain is built from TRBV30 and TRBJ2-6; 9 bases agree with TRBD2. The CDR3 is 16 residues long. Germline V CDR1 and CDR2: GTSNPN, SVGIG (reference sequence). V lost 3 bases and J lost 0; bases outside the gene matches: 3. CDR3 amino acids: CAWRLAGSSGANVLTF. The DNA for the CDR3 is TGTGCCTGGAGACTAGCGGGTTCCTCTGGGGCCAACGTCCTGACTTTC.

To note about this clone: The sample carries other DNA sequences with the same CDR3. The rearrangement links TRBV19 to TRBJ2-2, with D possibly matching TRBD1 (5 bases). V gave up 4 bases and J gave up 6 bases, with 12 bases separating them. This CDR3 is built from 14 residues. CDR1 and CDR2 (germline): LNHDA, SQIVND (reference sequence). DNA for the CDR3: TGTGCCAGTAGTAAGACAAGGGGCCCCGGGGAGCTGTTTTTT. Translating it yields CASSKTRGPGELFF.

V is TRBV7-9 and J is TRBJ2-3; 9 bases fit TRBD2. Germline assignment: CDR1 SEHNR and CDR2 FQNEAQ (reference sequence). The CDR3 is 12 amino acids. Trimming took 5 bases from V and 11 from J; bases not matched to a gene: 5. CDR3 amino acids: CASSAGLAMQYF. DNA for the CDR3: TGTGCCAGCAGCGCAGGACTAGCGATGCAGTATTTT.

The CDR3 DNA reads TGTGCCAGCAGTTTTGGTGGAACAGATAACTACGAGCAGTACTTC. Protein product: CASSFGGTDNYEQYF. The chain carries TRBV27 and TRBJ2-7; no firm D call. This CDR3 contains 15 residues. V lost 3 bases and J 3 bases, leaving 15 bases between the germline ends. Germline assignment: CDR1 MNHEY and CDR2 SMNVEV (reference sequence).

The chain couples TRBV6-1 to TRBJ2-1; 10 nucleotides align to TRBD2. CDR1 is MNHNS and CDR2 is SASEGT in the germline V gene. The ends lost 3 bases at V and 5 bases at J; junction bases unmatched: 1. The CDR3 loop spans 14 amino acids. The CDR3 DNA follows: TGTGCCAGCAGTGAGAGCGGGAGGGACAATGAGCAGTTCTTC. It codes for CASSESGRDNEQFF.

CDR3 nucleotide sequence: TGTGCCAGTGGGGACAGAGGCGGGCCCTCTGGAAACACCATATATTTT. It codes for CASGDRGGPSGNTIYF. J is TRBJ1-3 and V is TRBV19; 7 positions match TRBD1. Germline-derived CDR1 and CDR2 are LNHDA and SQIVND (reference sequence). This CDR3 spans 16 amino acids. J was trimmed by 0 bases and V by 8 bases; bases with no gene match: 10.

The chain links TRBV5-5 to TRBJ1-4, with D maybe TRBD1 (5 bases). This CDR3 is 15 amino acids long. V dropped 1 base and J dropped 7 bases, with 14 bases sitting between them. CDR1 is SGHKS and CDR2 is YYEKEE in the germline V gene (reference sequence). CDR3 DNA: TGTGCCAGCAGCTTGTCGGGGGAAGAGGGTGAAAAACTGTTTTTT. It is translated as CASSLSGEEGEKLFF.

CDR3 amino acids: CASSLAAKNIQYF. CDR3 DNA: TGCGCCAGCAGCTTGGCAGCCAAAAACATTCAGTACTTC. This sequence joins TRBV5-1 and TRBJ2-4; D uncertain. V was clipped by 0 bases and J by 0 bases, with 1 base between them. There are 13 residues in the CDR3. Germline V CDR1 and CDR2: SGHRS, YFSETQ. Combining the CDR3 with reference TRBV5-1 and TRBJ2-4 gives the whole variable domain KAGVTQTPRYLIKTRGQQVTLSCSPISGHRSVSWYQQTPGQGLQFLFEYFSETQRNKGNFPGRFSGRQFSNSRSEMNVSTLELGDSALYLCASSLAAKNIQYFGAGTRLSVL.

The CDR3 protein is CASSSGAADTQYF. The CDR3 bases are TGCGCCAGCAGCTCAGGAGCAGCAGATACGCAGTATTTT. This chain connects TRBV5-1 to TRBJ2-3; D is ambiguous. Germline CDR1 SGHRS, CDR2 YFSETQ. The CDR3 length is 13 residues. V dropped 3 bases and J dropped 4 bases, with 9 bases sitting between them.

As for this clone: Given a far larger clone just one base away, this is likely a sequencing read error. Other nucleotide sequences from this sample produce the same CDR3. V and J are TRBV19 and TRBJ2-7; no definite D call. The V gene lost 5 bases and the J gene lost 0 bases, with 2 bases spanning the gap. This CDR3 region has 11 residues. The germline V gene has CDR1 LNHDA and CDR2 SQIVND (reference sequence). The CDR3 DNA reads TGTGCCAGTAGTGACTCCTACGAGCAGTACTTC. Translating it yields CASSDSYEQYF.

This clone was counted only a few times. The sample holds other DNA sequences that translate to the same CDR3. J is TRBJ1-2 and V is TRBV28; TRBD1 is a possible D gene (6 bases). V was clipped by 3 bases and J by 1 base, with 9 bases between them. The CDR3 loop spans 14 amino acids. CDR1 and CDR2 from the germline V gene are MDHEN and SYDVKM. CDR3 in DNA: TGTGCCAGCAGTTTGGGGGCCAATAACTATGGCTACACCTTC. Translation gives CASSLGANNYGYTF.

The chain couples TRBV28 to TRBJ2-2, with TRBD2 matching 11 bases. The CDR3 runs 18 residues. J was trimmed by 5 bases and V by 4 bases; bases with no gene match: 12. From germline, CDR1 is MDHEN and CDR2 SYDVKM. The CDR3 DNA reads as TGTGCCAGCAGTTCACTAGCGGGAGTTCGGTCGCGAACCGGGGAGCTGTTTTTT. Residues: CASSSLAGVRSRTGELFF. The full variable domain, completed using reference TRBV28 and TRBJ2-2, is DVKVTQSSRYLVKRTGEKVFLECVQDMDHENMFWYRQDPGLGLRLIYFSYDVKMKEKGDIPEGYSVSREKKERFSLILESASTNQTSMYLCASSSLAGVRSRTGELFFGEGSRLTVL.

The chain is built from TRBV7-2 and TRBJ2-4; 10 bases match TRBD1. CDR1 is SGHTA and CDR2 is FQGNSA in the germline V gene. CDR3 length: 15 amino acids. The trim removed 1 base at V and 7 bases at J, leaving 4 bases unmatched. Here the CDR3 DNA reads TGTGCCAGCAGCTTAGGGGGACAGGGGAGGAACATTCAGTACTTC. Its protein product is CASSLGGQGRNIQYF.

Here the CDR3 reads CASSPDRLNTEAFF. As DNA, the CDR3 is TGTGCCAGCAGCCCTGACAGGCTGAACACTGAAGCTTTCTTT. The chain has TRBV7-9 and TRBJ1-1; D is perhaps TRBD1 (6 bases). Germline-derived CDR1 and CDR2 are SEHNR and FQNEAQ (reference sequence). The CDR3 spans 14 residues. V lost 5 bases and J lost 0, with 10 bases in between.

This clone was seen a handful of times. J is TRBJ2-2 and V is TRBV4-1; D ambiguous. V lost 1 base, J lost 1 base, and 10 bases lay in between. The V gene's germline CDR1 is MGHRA and CDR2 YSYEKL. The CDR3 is 16 residues long. The CDR3 here is CASSQVVAVNTGELFF. The DNA of the CDR3 is TGCGCCAGCAGCCAAGTTGTGGCAGTGAACACCGGGGAGCTGTTTTTT.

The chain uses TRBV28 and TRBJ1-5, with 11 bases aligning to TRBD1. The CDR3 is 15 residues long. V was clipped by 4 bases and J by 7 bases; unmatched bases: 6. The germline V gene has CDR1 MDHEN and CDR2 SYDVKM. The CDR3 is CASSSGQGGGQPQHF. CDR3 DNA: TGTGCCAGCAGTTCGGGACAGGGGGGTGGACAGCCCCAGCATTTT. Together with reference TRBV28 and TRBJ1-5, the CDR3 gives the full variable domain: DVKVTQSSRYLVKRTGEKVFLECVQDMDHENMFWYRQDPGLGLRLIYFSYDVKMKEKGDIPEGYSVSREKKERFSLILESASTNQTSMYLCASSSGQGGGQPQHFGDGTRLSIL.

This chain joins TRBV15 and TRBJ2-2; D ambiguous. Germline V gene sequence: CDR1 LNHNV, CDR2 YYDKDF (reference sequence). The germline V and J ends were trimmed by 1 base and 2 bases, with 11 bases remaining between them. The CDR3 covers 16 residues. CDR3 sequence: CATSRALGGNTGELFF. The CDR3 bases are TGTGCCACCAGCAGAGCTTTAGGCGGAAACACCGGGGAGCTGTTTTTT. Combining the CDR3 with reference TRBV15 and TRBJ2-2 gives the whole variable domain DAMVIQNPRYQVTQFGKPVTLSCSQTLNHNVMYWYQQKSSQAPKLLFHYYDKDFNNEADTPDNFQSRRPNTSFCFLDIRSPGLGDTAMYLCATSRALGGNTGELFFGEGSRLTVL.

This clone has more than one count but fewer than ten. The same CDR3 is also encoded by other DNA sequences in this sample. V gene TRBV7-2 combines with J gene TRBJ2-1, with TRBD2 matching 11 bases. The CDR3 consists of 15 residues. Looked up from germline, CDR1 is SGHTA and CDR2 is FQGNSA. The V segment lost 1 base and the J segment 5 bases; nucleotides outside the gene matches: 1. The CDR3 sequence: CASSLGLAGNNEQFF. The CDR3, as DNA: TGTGCCAGCAGCTTAGGACTAGCGGGGAACAATGAGCAGTTCTTC. Filled out from reference TRBV7-2 and TRBJ2-1, the complete variable domain reads GAGVSQSPSNKVTEKGKDVELRCDPISGHTALYWYRQSLGQGLEFLIYFQGNSAPDKSGLPSDRFSAERTGGSVSTLTIQRTQQEDSAVYLCASSLGLAGNNEQFFGPGTRLTVL.

The rearrangement links TRBV5-6 to TRBJ1-1, with D unclear. V lost 3 bases and J 5 bases, leaving 17 bases between the germline ends. The CDR3 runs 15 residues. Germline CDR1 reads SGHDT; CDR2 reads YYEEEE. DNA of the CDR3: TGTGCCAGCAGCTCGCCGAATGGACGCTTGACTGAAGCTTTCTTT. Translation gives CASSSPNGRLTEAFF. Full variable domain (missing parts from reference TRBV5-6 and TRBJ1-1): DAGVTQSPTHLIKTRGQQVTLRCSPKSGHDTVSWYQQALGQGPQFIFQYYEEEERQRGNFPDRFSGHQFPNYSSELNVNALLLGDSALYLCASSSPNGRLTEAFFGQGTRLTVV.

The chain employs TRBV25-1 and TRBJ2-7, with D perhaps matching TRBD1 (6 bases). The CDR3 extends over 14 amino acids. Trimming took off 3 bases at V and 3 bases at J, with 12 bases between the two ends. Per germline, CDR1 MGHDK and CDR2 SYGVNS. CDR3 amino acids: CASSDVGDIYEQYF. In nucleotides, the CDR3 is TGTGCCAGCAGTGATGTTGGGGACATCTACGAGCAGTACTTC.